The T cell receptor (beta chain) described here comes from a study of T-cell reconstitution after alpha-beta-depleted transplantation in children. This clonotype was picked up many times. The antigen remains undetermined. Study-level results: Approximately two months post-transplant, alpha-beta T cells reportedly originated from several hundred expanded graft clones. Newly produced T cells mostly provided counts and TCRbeta diversity after one year, as hyperexpanded clones declined.

CDR1 and CDR2 (germline): SGHTA, FQGNSA. The CDR3 totals 15 residues. Trimming removed 3 bases from V and 8 bases from J, with 17 bases in between. For TCRbeta, the library was prepared with unique molecular identifiers. TCRdb processed the PCR reads anew with MiXCR; each CDR3 protein has one entry. The sample carries some 600,000 distinct CDR3 sequences, under 15% recorded once. The sample here was PBMCs, mostly from graft donor cells, taken 360 days after TCRalphabeta/CD19-depleted stem cell transplant. The chain combines TRBV7-2 with TRBJ1-3, with D unresolved. The TCR was taken from a male patient under 18 who had a stem cell transplant for acute myeloid leukemia, so the T cells may come from the graft donor. CDR3 region: CASSFSDDRWDTIYF. The CDR3, as DNA: TGTGCCAGCAGCTTTAGTGACGACCGATGGGACACCATATATTTT.